The source of this T cell receptor (beta chain) is a study of blood T cells in healthy people across ages. A second 7 to 11 cycle PCR used barcoded and J-beta primers. The study obtained at least 3 million CDR3-containing paired-end reads from every sample. TCRdb used MiXCR to reprocess the 5' RACE reads, holding one entry per CDR3 protein. This repertoire shows hundreds of thousands of distinct CDR3 sequences, around 21% found once; its top ten account for roughly 3.4%. Study-level results: Unsorted PBMCs blocked a conclusive comparison of naive and antigen-experienced cells.

Healthy Caucasian individuals from Russia aged roughly 6 to 95 were enrolled as donors. This clonotype was observed a few times. Its antigen is unidentified. This receptor was taken from a man in his sixties or seventies in good health. The sequencing sample was made of blood.

The CDR3 coding sequence is TGTGCCAGCAGTGGGCCCGGGCCTGGAAACACCATATATTTT. As protein: CASSGPGPGNTIYF. The V call is TRBV28, the J call TRBJ1-3; D remains unclear. Germline-derived CDR1 and CDR2 are MDHEN and SYDVKM. The ends were cut back, 5 bases at V and 2 bases at J, with 10 bases in the middle. The length of the CDR3 is 14 residues.